The subject of this entry is one T cell receptor beta chain. No antigen is known for it. PCR employed 60 Vbeta and 13 Jbeta primers. Data came from immunoSEQ multiplex PCR; TCRdb stores just in-frame clones and leaves some out. The table has about 160,000 clones, more than 60% seen once. The sample originates from a study of cytomegalovirus exposure and HLA in healthy donors. Each donor was nominally healthy when sampled (though unrecorded immune exposures were likely). Study-level results: A prior analysis recorded that most TCR beta V segments were productive about 87% or about 30% of the time.

This sequence originates from a woman between 50 and 59 years old in good health and CMV-seropositive. Source material: PBMCs.

CDR3 bases: TGTGCCTTACGACTAGCGGGGGGGTCCTACAATGAGCAGTTCTTC. It is translated as CALRLAGGSYNEQFF. This rearrangement joins TRBV30 to TRBJ2-1; 14 nucleotides agree with TRBD2. CDR3 size: 15 residues. Germline CDR1 is GTSNPN and CDR2 is SVGIG (reference sequence). V shed 7 bases, J shed 1 base, and the junction held 3 bases outside the gene matches.